This is a list of T cell receptor beta chains from one sample in a study of blood T cell repertoires in COVID-19. The data were produced by immunoSEQ multiplex PCR, yet TCRdb's version contains in-frame clones alone and is incomplete. Among under 40,000 clones listed, about four fifths were seen once. Sequenced sample: peripheral blood. The receptor source for this set is a man aged 50-59 years with active or convalescent COVID-19. The CDR3 runs from the conserved cysteine through the conserved F or W. D genes are given only for firm matches.

v_gene	j_gene	len	d_gene	CDR3aa
TRBV4-2	TRBJ1-5	18	-	CASSQDSGGGPSNQPQHF
TRBV4-2	TRBJ2-5	16	-	CASSRKAGEDGETQYF
TRBV14	TRBJ2-2	16	-	CASSVSPTKRAGELFF
TRBV29-1	TRBJ2-7	11	-	CSVEDTYEQYF
TRBV27	TRBJ1-2	12	TRBD1	CASGDREGGYTF
TRBV7-9	TRBJ2-7	15	TRBD2	CASSKEAGGSYEQYF
TRBV11-2	TRBJ2-7	13	TRBD1	CASSTGQGNEQYF
TRBV7-2	TRBJ2-7	13	-	CASTITANYEQYF
TRBV30	TRBJ1-2	13	-	CAWLHQGTDGYTF
TRBV15	TRBJ2-5	15	-	CATSRDKGVLETQYF
TRBV21-1	TRBJ2-7	18	-	CASSIPGQVTRVSYEQYF
TRBV5-1	TRBJ2-3	11	-	CASSLTSRLYF
TRBV29-1	TRBJ1-1	11	-	CSVEDTPLYPF
TRBV19	TRBJ1-3	15	TRBD1	CASFAGQASGNTIYF
TRBV5-4	TRBJ2-5	14	-	CASSPGEGQETQYF
TRBV3-1/TRBV3-2	TRBJ1-1	16	TRBD1	CASSRGQGAVNTEAFF
TRBV6-4	TRBJ1-2	14	-	CASSEDLSGYGYTF